This record covers a single T cell receptor (beta chain). These data are taken from a study of human T cells and chemical hapten exposure. The CDR3 has 11 amino acids. V gave up 5 bases and J gave up 8 bases, with 6 bases separating them. Germline V gives CDR1 SEHNR, CDR2 FQNEAQ (reference sequence). Documented time point: patch test 1, 2 weeks after DPC sensitization. Treatment reported: therapeutic diphenylcyclopropenone sensitization with weekly scalp DPC. From the RACE reads, TCRdb called clonotypes with MiXCR, one entry per CDR3 protein. The sample lists about 120,000 distinct CDR3 sequences; around 15% were seen once.

The gene calls are TRBV7-9 and TRBJ2-2; D not resolved. The source material was whole blood, sampled in connection with sensitization to the hapten diphenylcyclopropenone (DPC). This sequence was found in a young man with alopecia areata. Some clones in this sample may be carry-over from other donors' samples. The CDR3 DNA reads TGTGCCAGCAGCCCCGTTGGGGAGCTGTTTTTT. Its translation is CASSPVGELFF.